The table lists the clone carrying this T cell receptor (beta chain) with many counts. Its antigen is currently unknown. Treatment of any kind had been given to no patient before thyroid surgery. In the original workflow: Building a distant-metastasis classifier for papillary thyroid cancer drew on CDR3 differences across clinicopathological groups. With MiXCR, TCRdb reprocessed the PCR reads. The V and J calls reflect TCRdb's pipeline rather than the authors' work. This sample has around 53,000 clones, with approximately 15% found just once. These data belong to a study of metastatic and nonmetastatic thyroid tumors. Findings and caveats of the study: As reported, TCR beta diversity in blood and tumor was significantly higher in malignant thyroid tumors than in benign nodules.

Sequenced material: blood. The TCR originated in a female donor with papillary thyroid cancer or a benign thyroid nodule (not recorded which). Some clones in this sample may be carry-over from other donors' samples.

The CDR3 DNA sequence: TGCAGTGCTCCTCAAGGGGCCTACTACACAGATACGCAGTATTTT. Its translation: CSAPQGAYYTDTQYF. The rearrangement links TRBV20-1 to TRBJ2-3; tentative D call: TRBD1 (5 bases). V lost 5 bases and J lost 2, with 17 bases in between. Germline assignment: CDR1 DFQATT and CDR2 SNEGSKA (reference sequence). CDR3 length: 15 amino acids.